This T cell receptor beta chain was recovered during a study of human T cells and chemical hapten exposure. TCRdb re-derived calls from the RACE reads in MiXCR, one entry per CDR3 protein. This sample has some 91,000 distinct CDR3 sequences, with about 28% found just once. Trimming took 5 bases from V and 2 from J, leaving 10 bases between them. The CDR3 is 13 amino acids. CDR1 is SEHNR, CDR2 FQNEAQ, per germline (reference sequence). Time point in this sample: patch test 3, about 24 weeks after DPC sensitization. Noted treatment: therapeutic diphenylcyclopropenone sensitization with weekly scalp DPC. Participating donors were patients with alopecia, aged 18 to 70 years, considered appropriate candidates for DPC.

The sequence was collected from a man in his forties or fifties with alopecia areata. Some clones in this sample may be carry-over from other donors' samples. Sequencing used whole blood, obtained in connection with sensitization to the hapten diphenylcyclopropenone (DPC). The chain employs TRBV7-9 and TRBJ2-7; TRBD1 might be the D (6 bases). CDR3 residues: CASSEGTTYEQYF. The CDR3 nucleotides are TGTGCCAGCAGCGAAGGGACAACCTACGAGCAGTACTTC.